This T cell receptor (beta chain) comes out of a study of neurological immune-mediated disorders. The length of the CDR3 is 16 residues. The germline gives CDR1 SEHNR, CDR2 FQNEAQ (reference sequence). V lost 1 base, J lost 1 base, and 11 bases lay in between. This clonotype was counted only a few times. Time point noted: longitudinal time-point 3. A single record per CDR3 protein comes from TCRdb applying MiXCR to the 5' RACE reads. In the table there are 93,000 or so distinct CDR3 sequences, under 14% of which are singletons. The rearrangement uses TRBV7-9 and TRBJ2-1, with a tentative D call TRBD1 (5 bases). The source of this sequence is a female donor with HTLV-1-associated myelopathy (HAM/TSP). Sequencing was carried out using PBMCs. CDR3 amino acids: CASSLGVGRSYNEQFF. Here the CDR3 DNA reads TGTGCCAGCAGCTTAGGCGTGGGGCGGTCCTACAATGAGCAGTTCTTC. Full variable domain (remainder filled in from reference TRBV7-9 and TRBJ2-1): DTGVSQNPRHKITKRGQNVTFRCDPISEHNRLYWYRQTLGQGPEFLTYFQNEAQLEKSRLLSDRFSAERPKGSFSTLEIQRTEQGDSAMYLCASSLGVGRSYNEQFFGPGTRLTVL.